This passage covers 12 T cell receptor beta chains from one sample sequenced in a study of T cells after yellow fever vaccination. Each CDR3 protein is one row after TCRdb ran MiXCR on the 5' RACE reads. The sample yields around 530,000 distinct CDR3 sequences, about a sixth seen once. This specimen consisted of PBMCs, obtained more than 4 days after the first yellow fever vaccination. These receptor sequences come from a man younger than 35 who received the YFV17D yellow fever vaccine.

The gene calls are TRBV9 and TRBJ2-5; 7 bases fit TRBD2. Germline assignment: CDR1 SGDLS and CDR2 YYNGEE. There are 14 residues in the CDR3. Trimming took 4 bases from V and 5 from J; bases not matched to a gene: 8. CDR3 loop: CASSSRGGKETQYF. For the CDR3, the DNA is TGTGCCAGCAGCTCGAGGGGAGGGAAGGAGACCCAGTACTTC.

This clonotype was detected only a few times. This chain connects TRBV6-2 or TRBV6-3 to TRBJ2-7, with 8 bases lining up with TRBD2. This CDR3 has 17 residues. CDR1 MNHEY and CDR2 SVGEGT come from the germline V gene. V shed 5 bases, J shed 1 base, and the junction held 13 bases outside the gene matches. Here the CDR3 reads CASSDPTAVAGSYEQYV. Written as DNA, the CDR3 is TGTGCCAGCAGTGATCCCACCGCGGTAGCGGGATCCTACGAGCAGTACGTC.

V usage is TRBV4-2 and J usage is TRBJ2-2; TRBD1 agrees at 12 bases. In germline, CDR1 is LGHNA, CDR2 YNFKEQ. CDR3 length equals 16 residues. Trimming cost V 8 bases and J 4 bases; bases outside gene matches: 8. This CDR3 reads CASSSWDRGLTGELFF. The CDR3 DNA reads as TGTGCCAGCTCTTCCTGGGACAGGGGGCTCACCGGGGAGCTGTTTTTT.

This chain joins TRBV2 and TRBJ1-1; 12 positions agree with TRBD1. The V and J ends lost 8 bases and 5 bases, in that order; junction bases with no gene match: 18. The CDR3 has 18 residues. Germline loops: CDR1 SNHLY, CDR2 FYNNEI. This CDR3 is CASGPLGGTGGRWTEAFF. CDR3 bases: TGTGCCAGCGGCCCCCTGGGAGGGACAGGGGGCCGTTGGACTGAAGCTTTCTTT.

The chain employs TRBV20-1 and TRBJ1-5; D call uncertain. Trimming removed 0 bases from V and 2 bases from J, with 14 bases in between. The CDR3 is 16 amino acids. Germline assignment: CDR1 DFQATT and CDR2 SNEGSKA (reference sequence). CDR3 region: CSARDFSSGGNQPQHF. CDR3 bases: TGCAGTGCTAGAGATTTCAGTTCTGGAGGCAATCAGCCCCAGCATTTT.

This clonotype occurred many times. The chain employs TRBV5-1 and TRBJ2-1, with D perhaps assigned TRBD1 or TRBD2 (5 bases each). Germline V CDR1 and CDR2: SGHRS, YFSETQ. Deletions cut 3 bases from V and 6 bases from J, with 19 bases between. This CDR3 region has 16 residues. CDR3 residues: CASSSYGTESGNEQFF. DNA for the CDR3: TGCGCCAGCAGCTCCTACGGGACGGAGAGTGGCAATGAGCAGTTCTTC.

Comments on this clonotype: Its ends do not fully match the called genes, so a read error is possible. The chain recombines TRBV7-9 with TRBJ1-3; 9 nucleotides align to TRBD1. The CDR3 extends over 13 amino acids. CDR1 SEHNR and CDR2 FQNEAQ come from the germline V gene (reference sequence). The CDR3 sequence is CTSSFRTGEAIYF. CDR3 in DNA: TGTACCAGCAGCTTCCGGACAGGGGAGGCCATATATTTT.

The chain recombines TRBV7-2 with TRBJ2-3; D call uncertain. V was cut by 3 bases and J by 4 bases, with 11 bases left in between. CDR1 is SGHTA, CDR2 FQGNSA, per germline. There are 14 residues in the CDR3. The CDR3 here is CASSLSGLSDTQYF. CDR3 sequence (DNA): TGTGCCAGCAGCTTGTCTGGGCTCTCAGATACGCAGTATTTT.

The CDR3 nucleotides read TGTGCCAGCAGCGGACAGTTACTAGCCAAAAACATTCAGTACTTC. It encodes CASSGQLLAKNIQYF. The J gene is TRBJ2-4, the V gene TRBV7-3; possible D gene TRBD1, 6 bases. The CDR3 is 15 amino acids. Germline V gives CDR1 SGHTA, CDR2 FQGTGA. V lost 5 bases and J lost 0, with 11 bases in between.

The chain employs TRBV6-4 and TRBJ2-1, with TRBD2 identical over 9 bases. The germline V gene has CDR1 MRHNA and CDR2 SNTAGT. The CDR3 runs to 16 residues. J was trimmed by 0 bases and V by 5 bases; bases with no gene match: 5. The CDR3 coding sequence is TGTGCCAGCAGTCCAAATAGCGGGAGCTCCTACAATGAGCAGTTCTTC. Its protein product is CASSPNSGSSYNEQFF.

The V call is TRBV4-1, the J call TRBJ2-3; no firm D call. The CDR3 has 17 amino acids. V dropped 0 bases and J dropped 1 base, with 14 bases sitting between them. The germline V gene encodes CDR1 MGHRA and CDR2 YSYEKL. The CDR3 loop reads CASSQDIPVAGTDTQYF. As DNA, the CDR3 is TGCGCCAGCAGCCAAGATATTCCGGTCGCTGGCACAGATACGCAGTATTTT.

This clonotype was seen a handful of times. The genes are TRBV11-2 and TRBJ2-7; D call uncertain. V was trimmed by 6 bases and J by 0 bases, leaving 9 bases between them. This CDR3 spans 13 amino acids. Germline loops: CDR1 SGHAT, CDR2 FQNNGV. CDR3 protein: CASRPSASYEQYV. As DNA, the CDR3 is TGTGCCAGCAGGCCTTCGGCCTCCTACGAGCAGTACGTC.